This TCR beta chain comes out of a study of T cells in Graves' hyperthyroidism and ophthalmopathy. The source material, RNA transcripts, was used to amplify TCR beta CDR3 regions. The HTBI primer set drove a first-round RT-PCR of the TCR CDR3. TCRdb reanalysed the multiplex PCR reads using MiXCR and keeps one entry per CDR3 protein. The sample has more than 450,000 distinct CDR3 sequences, 14% seen once. This clonotype was picked up many times. The sequenced sample was blood. The sequence was obtained from a woman in her thirties or forties with Graves' hyperthyroidism.

The CDR3 loop is CASSSAGGGTEAFF. The CDR3, as DNA: TGTGCCAGCAGCTCCGCAGGGGGAGGTACTGAAGCTTTCTTT. V is TRBV7-9 and J is TRBJ1-1; 7 bases fit TRBD1. The trim removed 4 bases at V and 5 bases at J, leaving 7 bases unmatched. Germline CDR1 is SEHNR and CDR2 is FQNEAQ (reference sequence). CDR3 size: 14 residues.